This T cell receptor (beta chain) came from a study of T cell responses to AZD1222 COVID-19 vaccine (dated by TCRdb to the early 2020s). For the wider study: AZD1222 recipients given second doses at about 4 weeks or at about 12 weeks were pooled, since spike-specific TCR depth and breadth were not found to differ between the two schedules. A total of more than 230 trial participants underwent TCR sequencing, of whom approximately 200 had received two doses of AZD1222 and around 25 had received two doses of the MenACWY control vaccine. Trial participants were enrolled into age subgroups of 18-55, 56-69 and 70-plus years, which contained 148, 28 and 57 TCR-sequenced participants, respectively. What the work shows at the level of the full study, not this receptor alone: In the small 56-69-year group, the increase in depth fell short of significance, most likely because of low power. Most participants were white British and females outnumbered males, and the authors suggested that clonal diversity may have been underestimated. The vaccine-associated CD4 TCRs covered the entire spike protein, and the dominant responses fell in regions 160-218 and 743-854. After two AZD1222 doses, both the breadth and the depth of spike-specific TCRs were significantly higher than at day 0 and than in MenACWY recipients. Because no day 14 peak-response samples were available, the repertoires could be characterized only after the peak T cell response. Only five to seven AZD1222 recipients were SARS-CoV-2 seropositive at baseline, limiting conclusions about previously exposed vaccinees. Reportedly, almost half of the unique spike-specific TCRs recognized epitopes lying outside the regions that are mutated in the B.1.351 and B.1.1.7 variants.

The CDR3 regions of human TCRbeta chains were analyzed by immunosequencing. Concerning the study's data processing: TCRs in the repertoires were matched against a reference library of SARS-CoV-2-specific TCRs that had been generated with the MIRA antigen-specificity platform. Breadth was defined as the fraction of unique TCRs that were SARS-CoV-2-associated. Depth was defined as the fraction of total T cells that were SARS-CoV-2-associated. Using the MIRA data, each spike-specific TCR was assigned both to the spike region to which the TCR was reactive and to a CD4 or CD8 class. Log10-transformed breadth and depth values were compared by one-way ANOVA with Sidak's multiple comparisons tests. The immuneACCESS repertoire file appears here via TCRdb, limited to in-frame rearrangements. These files lack a portion of the clones; in checked studies, under half of the deficit traces to unresolved V genes, and the cause of the others is not known. Clone size and the V and J calls come from that table; the DNA yielded D and trimming. Across this sample there are 150,000 to 200,000 clones, with roughly 93% seen only once. The ten biggest clones cover about 4.2% of the sample.

Remarks on this clone: This receptor's antigen is unknown. No much larger clone is present one base from it, and per-base qualities are unavailable.

The time point label of this sample denotes: baseline before first vaccination. The vaccinee samples were drawn from two UK trials, COV001 and COV002, one of which was a single-blind randomized controlled phase 2/3 trial testing AZD1222 (ChAdOx1 nCoV-19) in healthy adults. For TCRbeta chain sequencing, PBMC samples from trial participants were taken at day 0 and at day 28 after the second dose. This material consisted of peripheral blood, taken on day 0 of AZD1222 vaccination. The receptor was isolated from an adult in good health.

The nucleotides are TGTGCCAGCAGTGAAAGGGGACAGGGTTTGTTTGAGCAGTACTTC. It is translated as CASSERGQGLFEQYF. The rearrangement joined TRBV2 to TRBJ2-7, with TRBD1 matching 9 junction bases. Germline trimming amounts to 2 bases on V and 7 bases on J, with 9 as the count of junction bases outside the gene matches. Via the germline V gene, CDR1 is SNHLY and CDR2 FYNNEI. The CDR3 sequence holds 15 residues, the cysteine and phenylalanine included. Only the CDR3 DNA stays, 45 bases, in frame from base 1. Full variable domain (CDR3 extended with the reference TRBV2 and TRBJ2-7 proteins): EPEVTQTPSHQVTQMGQEVILRCVPISNHLYFYWYRQILGQKVEFLVSFYNNEISEKSEIFDDQFSVERPDGSNFTLKIRSTKLEDSAMYFCASSERGQGLFEQYFGPGTRLTVT.